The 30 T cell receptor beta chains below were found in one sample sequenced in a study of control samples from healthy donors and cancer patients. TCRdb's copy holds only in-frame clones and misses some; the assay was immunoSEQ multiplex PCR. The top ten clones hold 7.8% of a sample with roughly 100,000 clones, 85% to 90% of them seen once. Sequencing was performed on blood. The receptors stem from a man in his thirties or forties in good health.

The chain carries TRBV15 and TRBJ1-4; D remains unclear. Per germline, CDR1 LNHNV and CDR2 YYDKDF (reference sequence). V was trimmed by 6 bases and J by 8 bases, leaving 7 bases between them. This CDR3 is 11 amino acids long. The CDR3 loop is CATREAEKLFF. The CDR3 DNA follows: TGTGCCACCAGAGAGGCAGAAAAACTGTTTTTT.

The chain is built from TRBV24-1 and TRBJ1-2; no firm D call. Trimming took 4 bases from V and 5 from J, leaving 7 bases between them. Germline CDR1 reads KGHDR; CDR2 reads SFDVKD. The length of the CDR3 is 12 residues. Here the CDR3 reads CATSEWKYGYTF. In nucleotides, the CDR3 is TGTGCCACCAGTGAGTGGAAATATGGCTACACCTTC.

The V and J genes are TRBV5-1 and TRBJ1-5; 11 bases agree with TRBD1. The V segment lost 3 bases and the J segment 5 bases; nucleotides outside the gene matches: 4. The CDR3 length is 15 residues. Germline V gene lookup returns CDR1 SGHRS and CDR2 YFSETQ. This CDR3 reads CASSWTGGSDQPQHF. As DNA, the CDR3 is TGCGCCAGCAGCTGGACAGGGGGCTCTGATCAGCCCCAGCATTTT.

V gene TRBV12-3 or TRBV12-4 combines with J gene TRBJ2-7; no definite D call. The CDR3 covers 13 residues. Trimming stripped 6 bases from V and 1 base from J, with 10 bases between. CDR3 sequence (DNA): TGTGCCAGCAGCCGTTCGGGTTCCTACGAGCAGTACTTC. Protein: CASSRSGSYEQYF.

CDR3 loop: CASSEWDRGYQPQHF. In nucleotides, the CDR3 is TGTGCCAGCAGTGAATGGGACAGGGGTTATCAGCCCCAGCATTTT. The V call is TRBV6-4, the J call TRBJ1-5; 10 bases match TRBD1. From germline, CDR1 is MRHNA and CDR2 SNTAGT. The CDR3 totals 15 residues. After removal of 3 bases from V and 5 bases from J, the junction contained 4 bases not matched to a gene.

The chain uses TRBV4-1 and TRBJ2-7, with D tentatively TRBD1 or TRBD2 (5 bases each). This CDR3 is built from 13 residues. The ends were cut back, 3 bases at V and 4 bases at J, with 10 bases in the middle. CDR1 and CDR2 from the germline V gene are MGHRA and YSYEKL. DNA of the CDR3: TGCGCCAGCAGCCATTGGGACGGATACGAGCAGTACTTC. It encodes CASSHWDGYEQYF.

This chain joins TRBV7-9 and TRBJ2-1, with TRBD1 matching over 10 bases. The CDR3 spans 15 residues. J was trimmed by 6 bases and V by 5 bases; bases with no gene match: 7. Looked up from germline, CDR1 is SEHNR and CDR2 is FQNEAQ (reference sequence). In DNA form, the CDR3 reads TGTGCCAGCAGCCCCGGGACAGGGGTGGGCAATGAGCAGTTCTTC. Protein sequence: CASSPGTGVGNEQFF.

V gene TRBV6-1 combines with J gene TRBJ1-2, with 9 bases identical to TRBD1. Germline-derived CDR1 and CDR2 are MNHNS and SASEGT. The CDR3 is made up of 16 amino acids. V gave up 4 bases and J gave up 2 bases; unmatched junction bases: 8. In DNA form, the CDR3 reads TGTGCCAGCAGTGTATCCTCAGACAGGGGGAACTATGGCTACACCTTC. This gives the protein CASSVSSDRGNYGYTF.

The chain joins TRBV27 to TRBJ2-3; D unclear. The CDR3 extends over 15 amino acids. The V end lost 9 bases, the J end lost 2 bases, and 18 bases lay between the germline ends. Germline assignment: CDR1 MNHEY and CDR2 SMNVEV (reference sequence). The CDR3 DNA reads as TGTGCCAGTCACCCCTTTGGACGCACCACAGATACGCAGTATTTT. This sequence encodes CASHPFGRTTDTQYF.

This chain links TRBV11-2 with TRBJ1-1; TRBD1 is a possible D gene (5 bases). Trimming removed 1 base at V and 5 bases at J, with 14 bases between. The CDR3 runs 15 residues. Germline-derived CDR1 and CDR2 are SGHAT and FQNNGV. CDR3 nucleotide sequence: TGTGCCAGCAGCTTAGTTGGGGGGAGCTGGACTGAAGCTTTCTTT. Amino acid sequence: CASSLVGGSWTEAFF.

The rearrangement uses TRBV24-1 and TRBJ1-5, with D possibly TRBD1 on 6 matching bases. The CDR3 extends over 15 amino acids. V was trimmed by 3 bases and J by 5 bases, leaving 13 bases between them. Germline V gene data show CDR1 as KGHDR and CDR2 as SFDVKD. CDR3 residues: CATSDPGTRDQPQHF. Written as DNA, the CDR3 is TGTGCCACCAGTGATCCCGGGACACGAGATCAGCCCCAGCATTTT.

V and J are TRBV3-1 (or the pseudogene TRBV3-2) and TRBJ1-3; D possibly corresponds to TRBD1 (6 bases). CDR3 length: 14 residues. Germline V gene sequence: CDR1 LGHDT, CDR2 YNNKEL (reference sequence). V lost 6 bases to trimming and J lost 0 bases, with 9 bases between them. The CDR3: CASRQGLSGNTIYF. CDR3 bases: TGTGCCAGCAGACAGGGCCTCTCTGGAAACACCATATATTTT.

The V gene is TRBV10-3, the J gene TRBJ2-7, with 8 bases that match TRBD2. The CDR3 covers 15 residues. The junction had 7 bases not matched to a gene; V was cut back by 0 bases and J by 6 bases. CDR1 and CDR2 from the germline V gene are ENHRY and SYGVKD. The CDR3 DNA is TGTGCCATCAGTGAGTCGCAGCGGGAGATGGGCGAGCAGTACTTC. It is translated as CAISESQREMGEQYF.

CDR3 sequence: CASRGTGRTYEQYF. The CDR3 region has the DNA TGTGCCAGTAGAGGGACAGGGAGGACCTACGAGCAGTACTTC. The chain joins TRBV19 to TRBJ2-7; 9 bases align to TRBD1. Germline V CDR1 and CDR2: LNHDA, SQIVND (reference sequence). This CDR3 region has 14 residues. V gave up 6 bases and J gave up 2 bases; unmatched junction bases: 5.

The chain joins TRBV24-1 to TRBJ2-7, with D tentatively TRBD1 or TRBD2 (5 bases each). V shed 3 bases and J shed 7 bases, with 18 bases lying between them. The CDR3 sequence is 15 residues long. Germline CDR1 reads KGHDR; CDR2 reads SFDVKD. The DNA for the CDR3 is TGTGCCACCAGTGATCCTAGGGACGGACGTGGTGAGCAGTACTTC. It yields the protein CATSDPRDGRGEQYF.

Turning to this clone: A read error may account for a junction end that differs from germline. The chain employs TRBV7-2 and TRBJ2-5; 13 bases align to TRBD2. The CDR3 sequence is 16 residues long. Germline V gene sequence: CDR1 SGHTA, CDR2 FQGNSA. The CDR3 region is CASSLGGLAGQEAQYF. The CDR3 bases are TGTGCCAGCAGCTTGGGGGGACTAGCGGGACAAGAGGCCCAGTACTTC.

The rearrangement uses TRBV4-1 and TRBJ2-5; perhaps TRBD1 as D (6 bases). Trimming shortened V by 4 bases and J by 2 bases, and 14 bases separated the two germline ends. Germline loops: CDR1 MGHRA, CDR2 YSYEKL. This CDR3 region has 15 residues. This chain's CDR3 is CASSRVKGQQETQYF. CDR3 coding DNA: TGCGCCAGCAGCCGGGTTAAGGGACAACAAGAGACCCAGTACTTC.

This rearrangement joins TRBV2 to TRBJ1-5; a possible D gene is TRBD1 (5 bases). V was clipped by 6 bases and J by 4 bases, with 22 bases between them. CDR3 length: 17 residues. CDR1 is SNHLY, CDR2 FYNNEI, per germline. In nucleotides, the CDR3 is TGTGCCAGCAGCTTCGGGAGGGGACCGGAGTCGAATCAGCCCCAGCATTTT. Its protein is CASSFGRGPESNQPQHF.

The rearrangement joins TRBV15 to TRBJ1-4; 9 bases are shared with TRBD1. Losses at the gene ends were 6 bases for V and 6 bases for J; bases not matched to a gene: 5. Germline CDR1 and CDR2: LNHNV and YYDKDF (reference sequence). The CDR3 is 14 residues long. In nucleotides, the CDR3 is TGTGCCACCAGGAACCGGGACAGGGATGAAAAACTGTTTTTT. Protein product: CATRNRDRDEKLFF.

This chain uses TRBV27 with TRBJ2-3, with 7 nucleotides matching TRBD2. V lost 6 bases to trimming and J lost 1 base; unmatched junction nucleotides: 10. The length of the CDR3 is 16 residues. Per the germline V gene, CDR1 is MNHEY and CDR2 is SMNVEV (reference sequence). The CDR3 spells CASRWGRGGGTDTQYF. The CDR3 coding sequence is TGTGCCAGCAGATGGGGGAGGGGTGGGGGCACAGATACGCAGTATTTT.

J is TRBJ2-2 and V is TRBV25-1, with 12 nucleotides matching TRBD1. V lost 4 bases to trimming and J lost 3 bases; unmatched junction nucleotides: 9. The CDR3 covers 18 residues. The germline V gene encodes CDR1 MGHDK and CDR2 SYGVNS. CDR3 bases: TGTGCCAGCAGTGCCGGGACAGGGGGCTACGTAGACACCGGGGAGCTGTTTTTT. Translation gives CASSAGTGGYVDTGELFF.

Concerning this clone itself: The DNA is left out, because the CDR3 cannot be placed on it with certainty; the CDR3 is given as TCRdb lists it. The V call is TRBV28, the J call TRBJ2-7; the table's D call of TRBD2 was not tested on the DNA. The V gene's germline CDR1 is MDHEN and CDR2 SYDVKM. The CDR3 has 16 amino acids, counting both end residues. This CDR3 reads CASSSSGEDSVYEQYF.

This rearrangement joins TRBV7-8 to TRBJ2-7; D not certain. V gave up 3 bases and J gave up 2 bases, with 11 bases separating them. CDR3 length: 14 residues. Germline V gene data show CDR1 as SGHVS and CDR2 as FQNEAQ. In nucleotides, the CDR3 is TGTGCCAGCAGCTTTCGGCGGAATACCTACGAGCAGTACGTC. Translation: CASSFRRNTYEQYV.

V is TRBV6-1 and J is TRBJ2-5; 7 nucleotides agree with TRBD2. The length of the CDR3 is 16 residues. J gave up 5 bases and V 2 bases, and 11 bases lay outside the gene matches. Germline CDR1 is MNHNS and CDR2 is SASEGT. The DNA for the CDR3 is TGTGCCAGCAGTGAAAGCCCTAGGGGAGGGTACGAGACCCAGTACTTC. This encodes CASSESPRGGYETQYF.

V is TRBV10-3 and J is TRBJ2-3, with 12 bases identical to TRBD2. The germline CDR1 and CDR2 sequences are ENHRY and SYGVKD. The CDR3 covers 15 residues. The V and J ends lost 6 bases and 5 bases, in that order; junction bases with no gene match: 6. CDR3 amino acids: CAIRTTSGGLDTQYF. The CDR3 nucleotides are TGTGCCATCAGGACGACTAGCGGGGGTTTAGATACGCAGTATTTT.

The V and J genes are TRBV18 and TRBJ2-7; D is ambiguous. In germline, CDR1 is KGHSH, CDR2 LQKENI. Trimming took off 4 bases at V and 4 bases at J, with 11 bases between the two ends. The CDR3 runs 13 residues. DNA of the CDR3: TGTGCCAGCTCACTGGCGGAGAGGTACGAGCAGTACTTC. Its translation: CASSLAERYEQYF.

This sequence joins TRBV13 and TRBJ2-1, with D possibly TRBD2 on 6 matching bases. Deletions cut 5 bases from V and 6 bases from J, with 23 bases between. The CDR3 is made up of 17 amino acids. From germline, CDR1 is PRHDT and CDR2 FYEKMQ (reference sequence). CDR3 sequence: CASSPVDYVVGGNEQFF. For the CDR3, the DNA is TGTGCCAGCAGCCCCGTCGATTATGTCGTGGGGGGCAATGAGCAGTTCTTC.

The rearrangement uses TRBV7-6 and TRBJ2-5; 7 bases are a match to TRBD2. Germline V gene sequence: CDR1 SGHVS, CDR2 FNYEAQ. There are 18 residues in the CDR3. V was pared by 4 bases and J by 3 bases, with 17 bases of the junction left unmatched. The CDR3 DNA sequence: TGTGCCAGCAGCTCTCTGGGGGGGTCCGTTCTTCGCGAAGAGACCCAGTACTTC. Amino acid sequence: CASSSLGGSVLREETQYF. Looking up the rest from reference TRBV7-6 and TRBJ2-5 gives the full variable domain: GAGVSQSPRYKVTKRGQDVALRCDPISGHVSLYWYRQALGQGPEFLTYFNYEAQQDKSGLPNDRFSAERPEGSISTLTIQRTEQRDSAMYRCASSSLGGSVLREETQYFGPGTRLLVL.

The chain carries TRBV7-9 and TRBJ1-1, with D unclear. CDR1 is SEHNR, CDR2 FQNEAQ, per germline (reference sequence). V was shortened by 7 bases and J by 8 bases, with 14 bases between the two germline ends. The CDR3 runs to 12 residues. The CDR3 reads CASTIRGTEAFF. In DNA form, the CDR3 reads TGTGCCAGCACCATCCGGGGAACGGAAGCTTTCTTT. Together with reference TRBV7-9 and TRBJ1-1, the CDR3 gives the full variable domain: DTGVSQNPRHKITKRGQNVTFRCDPISEHNRLYWYRQTLGQGPEFLTYFQNEAQLEKSRLLSDRFSAERPKGSFSTLEIQRTEQGDSAMYLCASTIRGTEAFFGQGTRLTVV.

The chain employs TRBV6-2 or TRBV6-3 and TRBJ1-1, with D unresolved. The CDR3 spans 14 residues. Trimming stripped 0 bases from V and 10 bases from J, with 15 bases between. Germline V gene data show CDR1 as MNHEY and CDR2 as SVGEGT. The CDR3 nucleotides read TGTGCCAGCAGTTACTCGGGCATCTCGGTAGGAGCTTTCTTT. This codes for CASSYSGISVGAFF.